Below are 21 T cell receptor beta chains sequenced from a single sample in a study of identical twins (TCRdb year 2016). Library preparation employed 5' RACE. The reads were generated on an Illumina HiSeq 2000. The public reads were quality trimmed at Q25 with fastp and then assembled into clones with MiXCR by TCRdb, keeping productive beta chains. Every entry covers one CDR3 protein and lists the most common genes and DNA from its rows. This sample is represented by roughly 570,000 distinct CDR3 sequences; nearly 10% of them were singletons. The top ten clones comprise roughly 3.2% of the sample. This same sample was also part of a study on yellow fever vaccine responses in identical twins.

The sample comprised PBMCs. The receptor set was obtained from a woman aged 18-30 years in good health.

This clonotype has a count of ten or more. The J gene is TRBJ2-3, the V gene TRBV29-1; D is possibly TRBD2 (6 bases). The V gene lost 6 bases and the J gene lost 4 bases, with 11 bases spanning the gap. The CDR3 extends over 12 amino acids. The germline gives CDR1 SQVTM, CDR2 ANQGSEA. CDR3 sequence: CSVERAPDTQYF. For the CDR3, the DNA is TGCAGCGTGGAGCGGGCCCCAGATACGCAGTATTTT.

The J gene is TRBJ2-2, the V gene TRBV29-1; D is uncertain. The CDR3 has 12 residues. The V end was cut by 4 bases, the J end by 4 bases, with 7 bases between. CDR1 and CDR2 from the germline V gene are SQVTM and ANQGSEA. DNA of the CDR3: TGCAGCGTTGTGTGGGCCACCGGGGAGCTGTTTTTT. Amino acid sequence: CSVVWATGELFF.

J is TRBJ2-5 and V is TRBV18; the D is unclear. V lost 4 bases and J 5 bases, leaving 17 bases between the germline ends. CDR1 KGHSH and CDR2 LQKENI come from the germline V gene. The CDR3 extends over 15 amino acids. Here the CDR3 reads CASSHPFIKTETQYF. The CDR3 coding sequence is TGTGCCAGCTCACACCCCTTTATTAAGACGGAGACCCAGTACTTC. Supplemented by reference TRBV18 and TRBJ2-5, the full variable domain reads NAGVMQNPRHLVRRRGQEARLRCSPMKGHSHVYWYRQLPEEGLKFMVYLQKENIIDESGMPKERFSAEFPKEGPSILRIQQVVRGDSAAYFCASSHPFIKTETQYFGPGTRLLVL.

The chain uses TRBV5-1 and TRBJ1-4; unclear D gene. This CDR3 comprises 15 residues. CDR1 is SGHRS, CDR2 YFSETQ, per germline. V was cut by 0 bases and J by 0 bases, with 6 bases left in between. The DNA of the CDR3 is TGCGCCAGCAGCTTGGGGGCTGCAACTAATGAAAAACTGTTTTTT. Protein sequence: CASSLGAATNEKLFF.

In this sample, this clonotype turned up many times. The gene calls are TRBV29-1 and TRBJ2-1; 9 bases map to TRBD2. Germline V gives CDR1 SQVTM, CDR2 ANQGSEA. Unmatched junction bases numbered 7, after V lost 0 bases and J lost 4 bases. This CDR3 has 16 amino acids. This chain's CDR3 is CSVEDPSGVKYNEQFF. As DNA, the CDR3 is TGCAGCGTTGAAGATCCTAGCGGGGTTAAGTACAATGAGCAGTTCTTC.

V and J are TRBV6-2 or TRBV6-3 and TRBJ2-1, with 8 nucleotides matching TRBD1. The V gene's germline CDR1 is MNHEY and CDR2 SVGEGT. J was trimmed by 7 bases and V by 3 bases; bases with no gene match: 14. The CDR3 consists of 17 residues. CDR3 loop: CASSYFEVRTGTNEQFF. CDR3 nucleotides: TGTGCCAGCAGTTATTTCGAGGTCCGGACAGGGACGAATGAGCAGTTCTTC.

This clonotype was picked up one time. This clone may be a read error of a much larger clone one base away. The V and J genes are TRBV20-1 and TRBJ2-1; 7 nucleotides align to TRBD1. The CDR3 is 16 residues long. Germline V gives CDR1 DFQATT, CDR2 SNEGSKA (reference sequence). CDR3 sequence (DNA): TGCTGTGCTAACTCCCCCGGGACAGCCGTTTACAATGAGCAGTTCTTC. Translated: CCANSPGTAVYNEQFF.

V gene TRBV7-8 combines with J gene TRBJ2-1, with 8 positions matching TRBD2. V lost 1 base, J lost 5 bases, and 10 bases stayed unmatched. Germline assignment: CDR1 SGHVS and CDR2 FQNEAQ. The CDR3 runs to 17 residues. The CDR3 bases are TGTGCCAGCAGCTTAGGACAAGCGGGAGCGAAAGACAATGAGCAGTTCTTC. Amino acid sequence: CASSLGQAGAKDNEQFF.

The chain uses TRBV29-1 and TRBJ2-2; 9 bases agree with TRBD1. Trimming at V came to 5 bases and at J to 11 bases, leaving 9 bases not matched to a gene. Germline V gene sequence: CDR1 SQVTM, CDR2 ANQGSEA. The length of the CDR3 is 13 residues. CDR3 sequence reads: CSVLGQGHGELFF. The CDR3 DNA reads as TGCAGCGTTCTGGGACAGGGCCATGGAGAGCTGTTTTTT.

J is TRBJ2-7 and V is TRBV28, with TRBD2 identical over 9 bases. Trimming cost V 5 bases and J 5 bases; bases outside gene matches: 7. The CDR3 spans 14 residues. Per germline, CDR1 MDHEN and CDR2 SYDVKM. DNA for the CDR3: TGTGCCAGCAGTAATATAGCGGGAGCTCACGAGCAGTACTTC. Translating it yields CASSNIAGAHEQYF. The variable domain in full, completed from reference TRBV28 and TRBJ2-7, reads DVKVTQSSRYLVKRTGEKVFLECVQDMDHENMFWYRQDPGLGLRLIYFSYDVKMKEKGDIPEGYSVSREKKERFSLILESASTNQTSMYLCASSNIAGAHEQYFGPGTRLTVT.

This clonotype has only a few counts. This sequence joins TRBV7-2 and TRBJ2-7; 8 nucleotides match TRBD2. The germline gives CDR1 SGHTA, CDR2 FQGNSA. J gave up 3 bases and V 4 bases, and 8 bases lay outside the gene matches. The CDR3 is 15 amino acids. CDR3 region: CASSYNTGGSYEQYF. In nucleotides, the CDR3 is TGTGCCAGCAGCTACAACACGGGGGGGAGCTACGAGCAGTACTTC.

V is TRBV20-1 and J is TRBJ2-1, with 8 bases matching TRBD2. Germline CDR1 reads DFQATT; CDR2 reads SNEGSKA (reference sequence). Trimming took 4 bases from V and 3 from J; bases not matched to a gene: 5. The CDR3 spans 14 residues. This chain's CDR3 is CSATVAGSYNEQFF. The CDR3, as DNA: TGCAGTGCTACCGTAGCGGGAAGCTACAATGAGCAGTTCTTC.

A few counts support this clonotype. The chain links TRBV6-5 to TRBJ2-1, with D tentatively TRBD1 (5 bases). The germline V gene encodes CDR1 MNHEY and CDR2 SVGAGI. Trimming stripped 4 bases from V and 2 bases from J, with 12 bases between. The CDR3 is 15 amino acids. CDR3 region: CASSSDSVTYNEQFF. CDR3 sequence (DNA): TGTGCCAGCAGTTCCGACAGCGTTACCTACAATGAGCAGTTCTTC.

In this sample, this clonotype turned up many times. This chain uses TRBV20-1 with TRBJ2-1; D is unresolved. Germline V gene lookup returns CDR1 DFQATT and CDR2 SNEGSKA (reference sequence). Trimming took off 1 base at V and 7 bases at J, with 14 bases between the two ends. CDR3 length equals 14 residues. The CDR3 loop is CSARVEPPRNEQFF. Here the CDR3 DNA reads TGCAGTGCTAGAGTGGAACCCCCTAGAAATGAGCAGTTCTTC.

The rearrangement joins TRBV12-3 or TRBV12-4 to TRBJ1-2; D is unresolved. CDR3 size: 13 residues. V lost 6 bases to trimming and J lost 4 bases, with 12 bases between them. The CDR3 loop reads CASSSDGSYGYTF. The CDR3 bases are TGTGCCAGCAGCTCGGACGGCAGCTATGGCTACACCTTC.

The genes are TRBV29-1 and TRBJ2-7; perhaps D is TRBD1 or TRBD2 (5 bases each). Trimming removed 2 bases at V and 2 bases at J, with 10 bases between. Germline V gene data show CDR1 as SQVTM and CDR2 as ANQGSEA. The CDR3 sequence is 13 residues long. Here the CDR3 DNA reads TGCAGCGTTGAAATGAGGGACCCCTACGAGCAGTACTTC. Protein product: CSVEMRDPYEQYF.

This clonotype was counted ten times or more. The junction does not match germline at one end; this may be a read error. V usage is TRBV3-1 and J usage is TRBJ2-7; TRBD2 agrees at 12 bases. Germline CDR1 LGHDT, CDR2 YNNKEL (reference sequence). CDR3 length equals 13 residues. DNA of the CDR3: TGTGCCAGCAGCCAATTGACTAGCGGGGGTTACATCTTC. Its protein product is CASSQLTSGGYIF.

This clonotype was detected ten times or more. The V gene is TRBV6-1, the J gene TRBJ2-6; no firm D call. V was shortened by 4 bases and J by 0 bases, with 7 bases between the two germline ends. The CDR3 covers 15 residues. Per germline, CDR1 MNHNS and CDR2 SASEGT. In nucleotides, the CDR3 is TGTGCCAGCAGTGTGTTGACCTCTGGGGCCAACGTCCTGACTTTC. Amino acid sequence: CASSVLTSGANVLTF.

The chain joins TRBV12-3 or TRBV12-4 to TRBJ2-7; TRBD2 matches 9 bases. After removal of 5 bases from V and 5 bases from J, the junction contained 10 bases not matched to a gene. This CDR3 region has 15 residues. CDR3 loop: CASSHDSGRGNEQYF. Written as DNA, the CDR3 is TGTGCCAGCAGTCATGATAGCGGGAGAGGGAACGAGCAGTACTTC.

The V and J genes are TRBV3-1 and TRBJ1-1, with D possibly TRBD1 on 5 matching bases. The CDR3 length is 16 residues. V lost 2 bases and J 4 bases, leaving 17 bases between the germline ends. CDR1 LGHDT and CDR2 YNNKEL come from the germline V gene (reference sequence). The CDR3, as DNA: TGTGCCAGCAGCCAATGGTCCGAGGGGCACGGCACTGAAGCTTTCTTT. It is translated as CASSQWSEGHGTEAFF.

The rearrangement joins TRBV12-3 or TRBV12-4 to TRBJ2-2; possibly TRBD2 for D (6 bases). The germline V and J ends were trimmed by 3 bases and 7 bases, with 9 bases remaining between them. The CDR3 is 13 residues long. CDR3 in amino acids: CASSFMEGGELFF. CDR3 in DNA: TGTGCCAGCAGTTTTATGGAGGGCGGGGAGCTGTTTTTT.